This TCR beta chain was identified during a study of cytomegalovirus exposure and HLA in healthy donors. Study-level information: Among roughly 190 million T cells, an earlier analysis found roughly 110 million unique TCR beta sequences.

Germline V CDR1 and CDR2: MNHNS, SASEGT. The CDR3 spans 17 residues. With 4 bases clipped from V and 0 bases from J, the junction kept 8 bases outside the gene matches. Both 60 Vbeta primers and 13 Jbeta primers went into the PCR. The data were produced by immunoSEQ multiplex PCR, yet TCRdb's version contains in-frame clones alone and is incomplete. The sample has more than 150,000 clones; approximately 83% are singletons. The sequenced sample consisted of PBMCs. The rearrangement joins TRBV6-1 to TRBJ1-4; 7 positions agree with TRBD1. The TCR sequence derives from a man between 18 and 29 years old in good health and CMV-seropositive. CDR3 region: CASSGTGYRPTNEKLFF. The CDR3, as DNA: TGTGCCAGCAGTGGGACAGGATACCGTCCAACTAATGAAAAACTGTTTTTT.